Detailed here is one TCR beta chain. The sample originates from a study of blood T cell repertoires in COVID-19. As for the study in general: COVID-19 samples from acute and convalescent phases originated in the United States, Italy and Spain. T cells, B-cell-depleted T cells, or PBMCs provided the cDNA or gDNA that served as material.

V lost 0 bases, J lost 7 bases, and 11 bases lay in between. Germline V gene lookup returns CDR1 SGHRS and CDR2 YFSETQ. The CDR3 totals 15 residues. Source study methods: Estimation of nucleated cell counts was performed using reference gene primer amplification. Profiling relied on immunoSEQ multiplex PCR, and the TCRdb table lists in-frame clones only, not all of them. That table gives V, J and clone size, and the DNA gave D and trimming. This table has under 200,000 clones, around 90% appearing once. The chain links TRBV5-1 to TRBJ1-6; D call uncertain. The source is a man in his forties or fifties with acute or convalescent COVID-19. Sequenced sample: peripheral blood. Here the CDR3 reads CASSLERVGNSPLHF. The CDR3 region has the DNA TGCGCCAGCAGCTTGGAGAGGGTGGGGAATTCACCCCTCCACTTT.